This T cell receptor beta chain was observed in a study of neurological immune-mediated disorders. Findings of the study overall: The greatest degree of TCR clonal expansion was observed in HTLV-1-associated myelopathy, with the lowest in multiple sclerosis, below that of healthy controls.

Indicated time point: technical triplicate 3. The T cells used for sorted libraries numbered roughly 970,000, either CD4+ or CD8+. This CDR3 has 17 amino acids. V lost 0 bases, J lost 6 bases, and 9 bases stayed unmatched. Germline V gene sequence: CDR1 LNHNV, CDR2 YYDKDF (reference sequence). The cDNA came from 5'RACE, which used 10-nucleotide random UMIs. MiXCR, run by TCRdb on the 5' RACE reads, gives a single entry per CDR3 protein. The sample carries some 30,000 distinct CDR3 sequences, about 17% recorded once. A remark on this clonotype: The antigen is not known.

V gene TRBV15 combines with J gene TRBJ2-4, with 9 bases matching TRBD2. The sequence was obtained from a female donor with HTLV-1-associated myelopathy (HAM/TSP). The sequenced sample was CD4+ T cells from blood. The CDR3 DNA reads TGTGCCACCAGCAGAGATTGGGCGCGGGGGGGCGGAAACATTCAGTACTTC. Protein product: CATSRDWARGGGNIQYF. The whole variable domain, filled in from reference TRBV15 and TRBJ2-4, reads DAMVIQNPRYQVTQFGKPVTLSCSQTLNHNVMYWYQQKSSQAPKLLFHYYDKDFNNEADTPDNFQSRRPNTSFCFLDIRSPGLGDTAMYLCATSRDWARGGGNIQYFGAGTRLSVL.